These 18 T cell receptor beta chains originate from one sample sequenced in a study of blood T cell repertoires in COVID-19. Measured with immunoSEQ multiplex PCR; TCRdb has only the in-frame clones, and not every one. The table has 50,000 to 60,000 clones, nearly 85% seen once. The specimen was peripheral blood. Source of these receptors: a man aged 40-49 years with acute or convalescent COVID-19.

V usage is TRBV28 and J usage is TRBJ2-7; D is undetermined. V was pared by 6 bases and J by 0 bases, with 12 bases between. The germline gives CDR1 MDHEN, CDR2 SYDVKM. This CDR3 contains 14 residues. The CDR3 DNA sequence: TGTGCCAGCAGCATACAGCCGACCTCCTACGAGCAGTACTTC. As protein: CASSIQPTSYEQYF. The full variable domain, its missing parts supplied by reference TRBV28 and TRBJ2-7, is DVKVTQSSRYLVKRTGEKVFLECVQDMDHENMFWYRQDPGLGLRLIYFSYDVKMKEKGDIPEGYSVSREKKERFSLILESASTNQTSMYLCASSIQPTSYEQYFGPGTRLTVT.

The chain has TRBV5-1 and TRBJ2-6, with a weak D call TRBD1 (6 bases). There are 14 residues in the CDR3. The V end was cut by 6 bases, the J end by 4 bases, with 11 bases between. CDR1 and CDR2 from the germline V gene are SGHRS and YFSETQ. The CDR3 DNA reads TGCGCCAGCAAACAGGGTTCAGGGGCCAACGTCCTGACTTTC. It specifies CASKQGSGANVLTF. Supplemented by reference TRBV5-1 and TRBJ2-6, the full variable domain reads KAGVTQTPRYLIKTRGQQVTLSCSPISGHRSVSWYQQTPGQGLQFLFEYFSETQRNKGNFPGRFSGRQFSNSRSEMNVSTLELGDSALYLCASKQGSGANVLTFGAGSRLTVL.

This chain links TRBV29-1 with TRBJ1-3, with D unresolved. Trimming removed 5 bases from V and 0 bases from J, with 5 bases in between. This CDR3 contains 12 residues. CDR1 and CDR2 (germline): SQVTM, ANQGSEA. The CDR3 DNA reads TGCAGCGTTATATACTCTGGAAACACCATATATTTT. This sequence encodes CSVIYSGNTIYF.

This clone was detected only a few times. J is TRBJ2-2 and V is TRBV7-9; tentatively, D is TRBD1 (5 bases). The CDR3 spans 14 residues. V was pared by 3 bases and J by 6 bases, with 11 bases between. CDR1 and CDR2 from the germline V gene are SEHNR and FQNEAQ (reference sequence). CDR3 coding DNA: TGTGCCAGCAGCTTCGCAGGGCAAGCCGGGGAGCTGTTTTTT. It specifies CASSFAGQAGELFF.

This chain connects TRBV10-1 to TRBJ1-1; possible D gene TRBD1, 5 bases. V was cut by 8 bases and J by 1 base, with 11 bases left in between. Per germline, CDR1 WNHNN and CDR2 SYGVQD (reference sequence). The CDR3 is made up of 13 amino acids. The CDR3 region has the DNA TGCGCCAGCGCACCCGGGGGGAACACTGAAGCTTTCTTT. Its protein is CASAPGGNTEAFF.

This chain links TRBV7-2 with TRBJ1-1; D gene uncertain. Between the trimmed V and J ends, which lost 7 bases and 0 bases, there was a span of 12 bases. This CDR3 region has 14 residues. Germline V lookup: CDR1 SGHTA, CDR2 FQGNSA. CDR3 sequence: CASNAGNMNTEAFF. Written as DNA, the CDR3 is TGTGCCAGCAACGCCGGGAACATGAACACTGAAGCTTTCTTT. Complete variable domain (other parts from reference TRBV7-2 and TRBJ1-1): GAGVSQSPSNKVTEKGKDVELRCDPISGHTALYWYRQSLGQGLEFLIYFQGNSAPDKSGLPSDRFSAERTGGSVSTLTIQRTQQEDSAVYLCASNAGNMNTEAFFGQGTRLTVV.

The gene calls are TRBV7-9 and TRBJ1-2; D uncertain. V shed 0 bases and J shed 7 bases, with 6 bases lying between them. CDR1 SEHNR and CDR2 FQNEAQ come from the germline V gene (reference sequence). The CDR3 extends over 12 amino acids. CDR3 coding DNA: TGTGCCAGCAGCTTAGCCCTTCCTGGCTACACCTTC. Translation gives CASSLALPGYTF. The variable domain in full, completed from reference TRBV7-9 and TRBJ1-2, reads DTGVSQNPRHKITKRGQNVTFRCDPISEHNRLYWYRQTLGQGPEFLTYFQNEAQLEKSRLLSDRFSAERPKGSFSTLEIQRTEQGDSAMYLCASSLALPGYTFGSGTRLTVV.

The gene calls are TRBV27 and TRBJ1-2; perhaps TRBD1 as D (6 bases). The germline V gene has CDR1 MNHEY and CDR2 SMNVEV (reference sequence). The CDR3 length is 14 residues. Trimming took 5 bases from V and 2 from J, leaving 12 bases between them. The CDR3 sequence: CASSPDRTNYGYTF. CDR3 DNA: TGTGCCAGCAGTCCAGACAGGACGAACTATGGCTACACCTTC.

The CDR3 loop is CASSDGINEQFF. The CDR3, as DNA: TGTGCCAGCAGTGACGGGATCAATGAGCAGTTCTTC. This chain joins TRBV2 and TRBJ2-1; D perhaps matches TRBD2 (5 bases). The CDR3 spans 12 residues. V was pared by 3 bases and J by 6 bases, with 6 bases between. CDR1 is SNHLY and CDR2 is FYNNEI in the germline V gene.

This clone was seen just once. The chain couples TRBV4-2 to TRBJ2-3; weak D call: TRBD1 (5 bases). Germline V gene lookup returns CDR1 LGHNA and CDR2 YNFKEQ. This CDR3 region has 17 residues. The ends were cut back, 0 bases at V and 6 bases at J, with 19 bases in the middle. The CDR3 reads CASSQEMRREPGDTQYF. Here the CDR3 DNA reads TGTGCCAGCAGCCAAGAGATGCGGCGAGAGCCAGGGGATACGCAGTATTTT.

The chain is built from TRBV6-5 and TRBJ2-1; D might be TRBD1 (6 bases). V was pared by 0 bases and J by 5 bases, with 14 bases between. From germline, CDR1 is MNHEY and CDR2 SVGAGI. CDR3 length: 16 amino acids. The CDR3 reads CASSYSMDRLNNEQFF. For the CDR3, the DNA is TGTGCCAGCAGTTACTCGATGGACAGACTAAACAATGAGCAGTTCTTC.

The rearrangement links TRBV11-3 to TRBJ1-1; TRBD1 is a possible D gene (5 bases). Germline CDR1 and CDR2: SGHNT and YENEEA. CDR3 length: 16 amino acids. Trimming took off 6 bases at V and 8 bases at J, with 25 bases between the two ends. The CDR3 bases are TGTGCCAGCAGAAATCCCGTCCCAGGAGACAGTGACGAAGCTTTCTTT. Its translation: CASRNPVPGDSDEAFF.

This clone has more than one count but fewer than ten. In DNA, the CDR3 is TGTGCCAGCAGCTTACAGGGGGAGTTTTCACCCCTCCACTTT. Residues: CASSLQGEFSPLHF. The V and J genes are TRBV5-6 and TRBJ1-6, with 8 bases matching TRBD1. From germline, CDR1 is SGHDT and CDR2 YYEEEE. The CDR3 has 14 residues. The ends lost 2 bases at V and 9 bases at J; junction bases unmatched: 4.

J is TRBJ1-5 and V is TRBV4-1, with 7 bases that match TRBD1. Germline values: CDR1 MGHRA, CDR2 YSYEKL. With V trimmed by 0 bases and J by 1 base, 9 bases remained unmatched. This CDR3 has 18 amino acids. This chain's CDR3 is CASSQDRGSTGSNQPQHF. For the CDR3, the DNA is TGCGCCAGCAGCCAAGATCGAGGCTCGACAGGGAGCAATCAGCCCCAGCATTTT.

Regarding this clone: Other DNA sequences in the same sample also yield this CDR3. The chain is built from TRBV5-6 and TRBJ2-3, with D uncertain. The CDR3 sequence is 12 residues long. The V and J ends lost 2 bases and 5 bases respectively, with 6 bases between them. Germline CDR1 SGHDT, CDR2 YYEEEE. In DNA form, the CDR3 reads TGTGCCAGCAGCTTCCCGCGAGATACGCAGTATTTT. Translating it yields CASSFPRDTQYF. Based on the CDR3 plus reference TRBV5-6 and TRBJ2-3, the full variable domain is DAGVTQSPTHLIKTRGQQVTLRCSPKSGHDTVSWYQQALGQGPQFIFQYYEEEERQRGNFPDRFSGHQFPNYSSELNVNALLLGDSALYLCASSFPRDTQYFGPGTRLTVL.

This clone was seen a few times. The chain is built from TRBV3-1 (or the pseudogene TRBV3-2) and TRBJ2-1; D unresolved. The CDR3 covers 11 residues. CDR1 and CDR2 from the germline V gene are LGHDT and YNNKEL (reference sequence). Trimming stripped 11 bases from V and 6 bases from J, with 11 bases between. This CDR3 reads CAAGGINEQFF. In DNA, the CDR3 is TGTGCCGCAGGTGGTATCAATGAGCAGTTCTTC.

The genes are TRBV21-1 and TRBJ2-3; whether TRBD2, the table's D call, matches the DNA was not checked. TRBV21-1 has pseudogene status. CDR3 length: 16 residues. The CDR3 sequence is CASSSRTSGSADTQYF. DNA for the CDR3: TGTGCCAGCAGCTCTCGGACTAGCGGGAGTGCAGATACGCAGTATTTT.

The CDR3 reads CASSPDRGSGNTIYF. In DNA form, the CDR3 reads TGCGCCAGCAGCCCGGACAGGGGCTCTGGAAACACCATATATTTT. V is TRBV5-1 and J is TRBJ1-3; 9 bases are a match to TRBD1. In germline, CDR1 is SGHRS, CDR2 YFSETQ. This CDR3 has 15 residues. After removal of 4 bases from V and 0 bases from J, the junction contained 2 bases not matched to a gene.